The 18 T cell receptor beta chains below come from one sample, sequenced in a study of human T cells and chemical hapten exposure. TCRdb processed the RACE reads anew with MiXCR; each CDR3 protein has one entry. The sample includes approximately 350,000 distinct CDR3 sequences, roughly 6.3% of them seen just once. Time point here: patch test 2, 6 weeks after DPC sensitization. Treatment described: therapeutic diphenylcyclopropenone sensitization with weekly scalp DPC. The input for sequencing was whole blood, taken in connection with sensitization to the hapten diphenylcyclopropenone (DPC). The receptor set was obtained from a woman between 18 and 29 years old with alopecia areata. Some clones in this sample may be carry-over from other donors' samples.

DNA for the CDR3: TGTGCCAGCAGCTTATTTCAGGATAGCGGGGAGCAGTTCTTC. It specifies CASSLFQDSGEQFF. The chain has TRBV7-9 and TRBJ2-1; TRBD2 aligns across 7 bases. V was clipped by 2 bases and J by 10 bases; unmatched bases: 8. The CDR3 runs to 14 residues. CDR1 is SEHNR and CDR2 is FQNEAQ in the germline V gene (reference sequence).

This clonotype was picked up a small number of times. The chain has TRBV24-1 and TRBJ2-3; 9 bases are shared with TRBD1. This CDR3 is 13 amino acids long. With 9 bases clipped from V and 5 bases from J, the junction kept 5 bases outside the gene matches. Germline loops: CDR1 KGHDR, CDR2 SFDVKD. This CDR3 reads CATRGTGQDTQYF. CDR3 coding DNA: TGTGCCACCCGCGGGACAGGGCAAGATACGCAGTATTTT.

The chain links TRBV7-8 to TRBJ2-6; D ambiguous. From germline, CDR1 is SGHVS and CDR2 FQNEAQ. Deletions cut 8 bases from V and 0 bases from J, with 8 bases between. This CDR3 has 14 residues. CDR3 residues: CASEGLSGANVLTF. The CDR3 region has the DNA TGTGCCAGCGAAGGCCTCTCTGGGGCCAACGTCCTGACTTTC.

The sample holds a few counts of this clonotype. The chain combines TRBV3-1 with TRBJ1-3, with D unclear. Germline CDR1 is LGHDT and CDR2 is YNNKEL (reference sequence). The CDR3 has 15 residues. Deletions cut 4 bases from V and 0 bases from J, with 10 bases between. CDR3 region: CASSPSTFSGNTIYF. CDR3 nucleotides: TGTGCCAGCAGCCCCTCTACTTTCTCTGGAAACACCATATATTTT.

This clonotype was counted at least ten times. The rearrangement links TRBV2 to TRBJ1-4; 9 bases are a match to TRBD1. Trimming took 4 bases from V and 2 from J; bases not matched to a gene: 8. The CDR3 has 17 amino acids. Germline values: CDR1 SNHLY, CDR2 FYNNEI. In DNA form, the CDR3 reads TGTGCCAGCAGTGGCGGACAGGGGTCGGGGACTAATGAAAAACTGTTTTTT. Protein sequence: CASSGGQGSGTNEKLFF.

There are a few counts of this clonotype. The CDR3 DNA reads as TGTGCCAGCAGCAAAGAAAGGGGCCCCTACAATGAGCAGTTCTTC. This encodes CASSKERGPYNEQFF. This chain links TRBV21-1 with TRBJ2-1. TRBV21-1 is noted as a pseudogene. The CDR3 is 15 amino acids.

This clonotype was counted ten times or more. The rearrangement links TRBV2 to TRBJ2-3, with D perhaps TRBD2 (7 bases). Germline V lookup: CDR1 SNHLY, CDR2 FYNNEI. V lost 6 bases to trimming and J lost 4 bases, with 20 bases between them. The length of the CDR3 is 16 residues. CDR3 nucleotide sequence: TGTGCCAGCAGGAGGAGTTCGGGGGGCAGCCCAGATACGCAGTATTTT. Translating gives CASRRSSGGSPDTQYF.

The V call is TRBV18, the J call TRBJ1-4; 8 bases fit TRBD1. The trim removed 3 bases at V and 6 bases at J, leaving 0 bases unmatched. This CDR3 contains 13 residues. The germline CDR1 and CDR2 sequences are KGHSH and LQKENI. CDR3 sequence (DNA): TGTGCCAGCTCACCGGACAGGGATGAAAAACTGTTTTTT. It translates to CASSPDRDEKLFF. The variable domain in full, with the rest retrieved from reference TRBV18 and TRBJ1-4, is NAGVMQNPRHLVRRRGQEARLRCSPMKGHSHVYWYRQLPEEGLKFMVYLQKENIIDESGMPKERFSAEFPKEGPSILRIQQVVRGDSAAYFCASSPDRDEKLFFGSGTQLSVL.

This clonotype was detected a few times. This chain links TRBV5-1 with TRBJ1-1, with D tentatively TRBD1 (6 bases). The CDR3 totals 12 residues. Germline values: CDR1 SGHRS, CDR2 YFSETQ. Deletions cut 5 bases from V and 7 bases from J, with 12 bases between. The CDR3 spells CASSTGRGEAFF. In DNA, the CDR3 is TGCGCCAGCAGTACAGGGAGGGGTGAAGCTTTCTTT. Looking up the rest from reference TRBV5-1 and TRBJ1-1 gives the full variable domain: KAGVTQTPRYLIKTRGQQVTLSCSPISGHRSVSWYQQTPGQGLQFLFEYFSETQRNKGNFPGRFSGRQFSNSRSEMNVSTLELGDSALYLCASSTGRGEAFFGQGTRLTVV.

This clonotype was observed at least ten times. The genes are TRBV6-4 and TRBJ1-1, with D possibly matching TRBD1 (5 bases). The germline V and J ends were trimmed by 4 bases and 5 bases, with 14 bases remaining between them. Looked up from germline, CDR1 is MRHNA and CDR2 is SNTAGT. The CDR3 spans 14 residues. CDR3 loop: CASSVSGGVTEAFF. The CDR3, as DNA: TGTGCCAGCAGTGTATCGGGGGGAGTTACTGAAGCTTTCTTT.

This clonotype was recorded many times. The chain links TRBV29-1 to TRBJ1-5, with D unclear. With 8 bases removed from V and 6 bases from J, the gap between germline ends came to 20 bases. Germline CDR1 SQVTM, CDR2 ANQGSEA. The CDR3 contains 14 residues. The CDR3 region is CSSIAGVYGQPQHF. The CDR3 region has the DNA TGCAGCTCCATAGCCGGGGTTTATGGTCAGCCCCAGCATTTT.

This clonotype came up many times. This chain connects TRBV19 to TRBJ1-5; the D is unclear. From germline, CDR1 is LNHDA and CDR2 SQIVND (reference sequence). The CDR3 is made up of 15 amino acids. V was cut by 6 bases and J by 0 bases, with 12 bases left in between. The CDR3 sequence is CASSPTAYSNQPQHF. The CDR3 DNA reads TGTGCCAGTAGCCCGACGGCATATAGCAATCAGCCCCAGCATTTT.

The chain joins TRBV6-6 to TRBJ2-7; the D is unclear. Germline values: CDR1 MNHNY, CDR2 SVGAGI (reference sequence). The CDR3 sequence is 13 residues long. Trimming pared 6 bases from V and 5 bases from J, leaving 14 bases between. The DNA for the CDR3 is TGTGCCAGCAGCCCTGCAGGTGACCACGAGCAGTACTTC. Translation: CASSPAGDHEQYF.

The chain employs TRBV7-9 and TRBJ2-5; D possibly corresponds to TRBD2 (7 bases). V gave up 5 bases and J gave up 5 bases, with 18 bases separating them. The CDR3 spans 15 residues. CDR1 and CDR2 (germline): SEHNR, FQNEAQ (reference sequence). This CDR3 reads CASSLPRGGEETQYF. CDR3 DNA sequence: TGTGCCAGCAGCCTTCCTAGGGGGGGCGAGGAGACCCAGTACTTC.

This clonotype was seen a few times. Written as DNA, the CDR3 is TGCGCCAGCAGCTCAGGGACAGGGAAGGCCGAGCAGTACTTC. Protein sequence: CASSSGTGKAEQYF. The rearrangement joins TRBV5-1 to TRBJ2-7; 9 positions agree with TRBD1. Germline V gene data show CDR1 as SGHRS and CDR2 as YFSETQ. J gave up 6 bases and V 3 bases, and 7 bases lay outside the gene matches. The CDR3 has 14 amino acids.

Many counts were recorded for this clonotype. V gene TRBV4-2 combines with J gene TRBJ1-1, with D unclear. CDR3 length equals 14 residues. The V end lost 1 base, the J end lost 7 bases, and 13 bases lay between the germline ends. Looked up from germline, CDR1 is LGHNA and CDR2 is YNFKEQ. CDR3 sequence (DNA): TGTGCCAGCAGCCAAGCGACCCTAAAGGTTGAAGCTTTCTTT. This codes for CASSQATLKVEAFF.

This clonotype has a handful of counts. The rearrangement joins TRBV11-2 to TRBJ2-3, with TRBD2 as a possible D gene (5 bases). This CDR3 has 13 residues. Looked up from germline, CDR1 is SGHAT and CDR2 is FQNNGV. The V and J ends lost 8 bases and 4 bases respectively, with 13 bases between them. In DNA, the CDR3 is TGTGCCAGCGGACTGAACCCCCCAGATACGCAGTATTTT. Its translation: CASGLNPPDTQYF. The entire variable domain, with the rest obtained from reference TRBV11-2 and TRBJ2-3, is as follows: EAGVAQSPRYKIIEKRQSVAFWCNPISGHATLYWYQQILGQGPKLLIQFQNNGVVDDSQLPKDRFSAERLKGVDSTLKIQPAKLEDSAVYLCASGLNPPDTQYFGPGTRLTVL.

This clonotype was detected many times. The chain has TRBV7-8 and TRBJ2-3; 9 bases fit TRBD1. CDR3 length: 19 residues. The germline V gene encodes CDR1 SGHVS and CDR2 FQNEAQ. The V gene end was trimmed by 5 bases and the J gene end by 5 bases; junction bases not matched to a gene: 20. In DNA form, the CDR3 reads TGTGCCAGCAGCCGCCGTCTCTTAGGCGGGACAGGGAGGGGAGATACGCAGTATTTT. Translation: CASSRRLLGGTGRGDTQYF.